A selection of T cell receptor beta chains follows, all from one sample in a study of blood T cell repertoires in COVID-19. Profiling relied on immunoSEQ multiplex PCR, and the TCRdb table lists in-frame clones only, not all of them. The profile shows approximately 200,000 clones, 88% of them singletons. What was sequenced was peripheral blood. These receptors originate from a man in his 70s with acute or convalescent COVID-19. The conserved cysteine and the conserved F or W are not part of the CDR3 here. The order of the fields is CDR3 protein, clone size, V gene, J gene, D gene. D genes are given only for firm matches. A row's size may be missing; if present it is once, few, many or a size class.

cdr3_aa: ASGLGQGATDTQY
clone_size: NA
v_call: TRBV12-5
j_call: TRBJ2-3
d_call: TRBD1

cdr3_aa: ASSYGVRGPQPQH
clone_size: NA
v_call: TRBV6-6
j_call: TRBJ1-5
d_call: TRBD1

cdr3_aa: ASSLAQGNGEKLF
clone_size: NA
v_call: TRBV7-2
j_call: TRBJ1-4
d_call: NA

cdr3_aa: ASSAPGQSNGELF
clone_size: NA
v_call: TRBV19
j_call: TRBJ2-2
d_call: TRBD1

cdr3_aa: ASSAQRTANTEAF
clone_size: NA
v_call: TRBV2
j_call: TRBJ1-1
d_call: NA

cdr3_aa: ASSRREGNQPQH
clone_size: NA
v_call: TRBV6-5
j_call: TRBJ1-5
d_call: NA

cdr3_aa: ASSRGQGVEAF
clone_size: NA
v_call: TRBV5-4
j_call: TRBJ1-1
d_call: TRBD1

cdr3_aa: ASSLGQGHEQY
clone_size: NA
v_call: TRBV5-1
j_call: TRBJ2-7
d_call: TRBD1

cdr3_aa: ASSPQRAGGKLF
clone_size: NA
v_call: TRBV28
j_call: TRBJ1-4
d_call: NA

cdr3_aa: ASSGGRGPDGYT
clone_size: NA
v_call: TRBV27
j_call: TRBJ1-2
d_call: TRBD1

cdr3_aa: ASSPSGGRYQETQY
clone_size: NA
v_call: TRBV5-4
j_call: TRBJ2-5
d_call: TRBD2

cdr3_aa: ASSLTGTGNGNTIY
clone_size: NA
v_call: TRBV6-5
j_call: TRBJ1-3
d_call: TRBD1

cdr3_aa: ASSTRDSSSYNEQF
clone_size: NA
v_call: TRBV28
j_call: TRBJ2-1
d_call: NA

cdr3_aa: ASSLGTGGDYGYT
clone_size: NA
v_call: TRBV5-1
j_call: TRBJ1-2
d_call: TRBD1

cdr3_aa: SVEGGLGTQYEQY
clone_size: NA
v_call: TRBV29-1
j_call: TRBJ2-7
d_call: NA

cdr3_aa: ASRMTAGTYEQY
clone_size: NA
v_call: TRBV6-5
j_call: TRBJ2-7
d_call: NA

cdr3_aa: ASSLDLSEARANVLT
clone_size: NA
v_call: TRBV5-1
j_call: TRBJ2-6
d_call: NA

cdr3_aa: ASSPTGLGALWEQF
clone_size: NA
v_call: TRBV7-2
j_call: TRBJ2-1
d_call: TRBD2

cdr3_aa: ASSSGGLSYNEQF
clone_size: NA
v_call: TRBV28
j_call: TRBJ2-1
d_call: NA

cdr3_aa: ASRKHYEQY
clone_size: NA
v_call: TRBV6-5
j_call: TRBJ2-7
d_call: NA

cdr3_aa: SVDGGSGNTIY
clone_size: NA
v_call: TRBV29-1
j_call: TRBJ1-3
d_call: NA

cdr3_aa: ASSQDWTGTDTQY
clone_size: NA
v_call: TRBV4-1
j_call: TRBJ2-3
d_call: TRBD1

cdr3_aa: ASSPGDRMSNQPQH
clone_size: NA
v_call: TRBV18
j_call: TRBJ1-5
d_call: NA

cdr3_aa: SVETPGQSLYGYT
clone_size: few
v_call: TRBV29-1
j_call: TRBJ1-2
d_call: TRBD1

cdr3_aa: ASSPADEGYGYT
clone_size: NA
v_call: TRBV27
j_call: TRBJ1-2
d_call: NA

cdr3_aa: ASSQNTGSNEQF
clone_size: NA
v_call: TRBV3-1/TRBV3-2
j_call: TRBJ2-1
d_call: NA

cdr3_aa: ASSSGQSSYNEQF
clone_size: NA
v_call: TRBV5-6
j_call: TRBJ2-1
d_call: TRBD1

cdr3_aa: ASSPWDRSNQPQH
clone_size: NA
v_call: TRBV27
j_call: TRBJ1-5
d_call: TRBD1

cdr3_aa: ASSPDRVNTEAF
clone_size: once
v_call: TRBV7-9
j_call: TRBJ1-1
d_call: NA

cdr3_aa: ASGLDRSIYGYT
clone_size: NA
v_call: TRBV6-5
j_call: TRBJ1-2
d_call: TRBD1

cdr3_aa: ASSPPLFYNEQF
clone_size: few
v_call: TRBV7-8
j_call: TRBJ2-1
d_call: NA

cdr3_aa: ASSQEYDSPLH
clone_size: once
v_call: TRBV3-1/TRBV3-2
j_call: TRBJ1-6
d_call: NA

cdr3_aa: AISDHDRSTEAF
clone_size: NA
v_call: TRBV10-3
j_call: TRBJ1-1
d_call: NA

cdr3_aa: ASSDNPIYNEQF
clone_size: NA
v_call: TRBV18
j_call: TRBJ2-1
d_call: NA

cdr3_aa: ASSPRTSGFSYEQY
clone_size: NA
v_call: TRBV9
j_call: TRBJ2-7
d_call: TRBD2

cdr3_aa: SVERQTNTEAF
clone_size: NA
v_call: TRBV29-1
j_call: TRBJ1-1
d_call: NA

cdr3_aa: ASSFQGVFEKLF
clone_size: NA
v_call: TRBV28
j_call: TRBJ1-4
d_call: TRBD1

cdr3_aa: ASSFLQREQY
clone_size: once
v_call: TRBV7-2
j_call: TRBJ2-7
d_call: NA

cdr3_aa: AWEQSHEQF
clone_size: NA
v_call: TRBV30
j_call: TRBJ2-1
d_call: NA

cdr3_aa: SVQGQGDTEAF
clone_size: once
v_call: TRBV29-1
j_call: TRBJ1-1
d_call: TRBD1

cdr3_aa: ASSEDRVGYEQY
clone_size: NA
v_call: TRBV6-1
j_call: TRBJ2-7
d_call: TRBD1

cdr3_aa: ASSPGGYNEQF
clone_size: NA
v_call: TRBV5-4
j_call: TRBJ2-1
d_call: NA

cdr3_aa: ASSDNEGSQPQH
clone_size: NA
v_call: TRBV6-4
j_call: TRBJ1-5
d_call: NA

cdr3_aa: ASSPRGSYPETQY
clone_size: NA
v_call: TRBV7-2
j_call: TRBJ2-5
d_call: TRBD1

cdr3_aa: ASSLTLTARPDTQY
clone_size: NA
v_call: TRBV5-4
j_call: TRBJ2-3
d_call: NA

cdr3_aa: ASSPLRGYQETQY
clone_size: NA
v_call: TRBV7-9
j_call: TRBJ2-5
d_call: TRBD1

cdr3_aa: ASSRQGFNTDTQY
clone_size: once
v_call: TRBV9
j_call: TRBJ2-3
d_call: TRBD1

cdr3_aa: ASSLATVYSNQPQH
clone_size: NA
v_call: TRBV28
j_call: TRBJ1-5
d_call: NA

cdr3_aa: ATSRDKSGNSGANVLT
clone_size: NA
v_call: TRBV15
j_call: TRBJ2-6
d_call: NA

cdr3_aa: ATSRDISGNQPQH
clone_size: NA
v_call: TRBV15
j_call: TRBJ1-5
d_call: NA

cdr3_aa: ASSYSGTSGSYEQY
clone_size: NA
v_call: TRBV6-5
j_call: TRBJ2-7
d_call: TRBD2

cdr3_aa: ASSTGTENTGELF
clone_size: NA
v_call: TRBV19
j_call: TRBJ2-2
d_call: TRBD1

cdr3_aa: ASSQTGFRYNEQF
clone_size: once
v_call: TRBV6-5
j_call: TRBJ2-1
d_call: NA

cdr3_aa: AWSVLGRAFSYEQY
clone_size: NA
v_call: TRBV30
j_call: TRBJ2-7
d_call: NA

cdr3_aa: ASSLGLSGYNEQF
clone_size: NA
v_call: TRBV7-3
j_call: TRBJ2-1
d_call: NA

cdr3_aa: ASSYSPLAGGSRETQY
clone_size: NA
v_call: TRBV6-2/TRBV6-3
j_call: TRBJ2-5
d_call: TRBD2

cdr3_aa: ASSEPGQGTYEQY
clone_size: NA
v_call: TRBV6-1
j_call: TRBJ2-7
d_call: TRBD1

cdr3_aa: ASSYEQGRNTIY
clone_size: NA
v_call: TRBV6-5
j_call: TRBJ1-3
d_call: TRBD1

cdr3_aa: ATAAVRSFNEQF
clone_size: NA
v_call: TRBV2
j_call: TRBJ2-1
d_call: NA